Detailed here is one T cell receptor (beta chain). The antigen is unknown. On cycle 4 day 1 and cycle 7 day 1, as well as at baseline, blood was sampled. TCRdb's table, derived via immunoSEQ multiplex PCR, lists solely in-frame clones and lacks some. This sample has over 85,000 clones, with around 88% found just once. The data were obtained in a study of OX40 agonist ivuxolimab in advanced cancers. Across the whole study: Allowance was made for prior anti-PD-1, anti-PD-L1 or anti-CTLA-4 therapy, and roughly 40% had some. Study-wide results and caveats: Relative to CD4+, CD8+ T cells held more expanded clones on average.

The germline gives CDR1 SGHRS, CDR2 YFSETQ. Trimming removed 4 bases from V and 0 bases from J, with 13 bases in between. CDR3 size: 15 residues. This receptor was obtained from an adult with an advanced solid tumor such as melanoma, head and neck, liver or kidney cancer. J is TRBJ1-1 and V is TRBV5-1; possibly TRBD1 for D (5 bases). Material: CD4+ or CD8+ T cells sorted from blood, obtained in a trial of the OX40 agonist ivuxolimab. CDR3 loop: CASSPDTGMNTEAFF. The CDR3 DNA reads TGCGCCAGCAGCCCGGACACCGGTATGAACACTGAAGCTTTCTTT.